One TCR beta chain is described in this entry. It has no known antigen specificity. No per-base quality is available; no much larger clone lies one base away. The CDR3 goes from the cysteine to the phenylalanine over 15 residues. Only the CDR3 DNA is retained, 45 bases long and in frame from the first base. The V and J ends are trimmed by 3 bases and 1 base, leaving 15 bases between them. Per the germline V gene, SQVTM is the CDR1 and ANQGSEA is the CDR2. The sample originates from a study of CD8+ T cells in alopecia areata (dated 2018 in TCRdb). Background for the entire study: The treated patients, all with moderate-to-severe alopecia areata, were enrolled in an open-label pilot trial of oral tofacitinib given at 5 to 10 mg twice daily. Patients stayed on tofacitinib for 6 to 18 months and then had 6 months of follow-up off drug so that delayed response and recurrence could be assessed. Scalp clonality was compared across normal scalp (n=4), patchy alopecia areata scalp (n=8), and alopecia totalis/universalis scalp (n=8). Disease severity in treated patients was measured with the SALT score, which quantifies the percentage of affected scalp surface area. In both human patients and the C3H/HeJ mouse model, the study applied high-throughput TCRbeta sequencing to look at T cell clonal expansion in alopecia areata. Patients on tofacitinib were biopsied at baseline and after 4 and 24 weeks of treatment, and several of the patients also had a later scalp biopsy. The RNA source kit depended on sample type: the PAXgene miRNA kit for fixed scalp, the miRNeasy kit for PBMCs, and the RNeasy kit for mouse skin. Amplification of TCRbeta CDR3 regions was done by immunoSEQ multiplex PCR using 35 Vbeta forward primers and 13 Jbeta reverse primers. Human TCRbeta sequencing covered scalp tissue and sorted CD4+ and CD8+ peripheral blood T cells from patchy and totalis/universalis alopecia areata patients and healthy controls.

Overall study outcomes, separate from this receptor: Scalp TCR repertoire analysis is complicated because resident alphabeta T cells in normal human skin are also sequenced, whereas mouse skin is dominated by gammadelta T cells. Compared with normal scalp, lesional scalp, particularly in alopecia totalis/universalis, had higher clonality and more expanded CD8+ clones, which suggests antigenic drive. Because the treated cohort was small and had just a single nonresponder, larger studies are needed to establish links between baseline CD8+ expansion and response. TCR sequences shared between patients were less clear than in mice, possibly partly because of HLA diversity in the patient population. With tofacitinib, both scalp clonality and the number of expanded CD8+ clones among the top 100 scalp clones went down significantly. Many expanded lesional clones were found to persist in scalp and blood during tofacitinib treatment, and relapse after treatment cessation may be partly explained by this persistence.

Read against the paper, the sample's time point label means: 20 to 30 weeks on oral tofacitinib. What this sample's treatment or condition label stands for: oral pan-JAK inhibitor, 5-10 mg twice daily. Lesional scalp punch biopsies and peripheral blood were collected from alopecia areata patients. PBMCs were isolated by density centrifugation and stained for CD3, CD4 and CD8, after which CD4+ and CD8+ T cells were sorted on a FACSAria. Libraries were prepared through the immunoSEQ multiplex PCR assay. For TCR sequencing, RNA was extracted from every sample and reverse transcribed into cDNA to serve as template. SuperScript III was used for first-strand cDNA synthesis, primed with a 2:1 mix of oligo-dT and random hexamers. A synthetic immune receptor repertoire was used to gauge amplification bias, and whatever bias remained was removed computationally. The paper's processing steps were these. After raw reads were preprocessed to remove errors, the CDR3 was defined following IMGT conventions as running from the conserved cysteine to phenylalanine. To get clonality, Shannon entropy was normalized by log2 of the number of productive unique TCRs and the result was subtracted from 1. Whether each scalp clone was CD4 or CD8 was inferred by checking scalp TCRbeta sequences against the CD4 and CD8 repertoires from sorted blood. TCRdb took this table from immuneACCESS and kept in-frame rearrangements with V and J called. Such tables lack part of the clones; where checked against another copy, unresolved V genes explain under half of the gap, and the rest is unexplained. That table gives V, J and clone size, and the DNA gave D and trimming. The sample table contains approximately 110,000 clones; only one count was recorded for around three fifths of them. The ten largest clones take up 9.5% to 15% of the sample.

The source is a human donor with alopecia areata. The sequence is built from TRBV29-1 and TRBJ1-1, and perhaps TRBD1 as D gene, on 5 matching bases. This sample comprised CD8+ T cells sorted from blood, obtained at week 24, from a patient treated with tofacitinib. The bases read TGCAGCGTTGAGGGGCAGGGCCCCCCGAACACTGAAGCTTTCTTT. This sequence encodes CSVEGQGPPNTEAFF. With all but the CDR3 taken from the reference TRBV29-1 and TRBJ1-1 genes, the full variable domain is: SAVISQKPSRDICQRGTSLTIQCQVDSQVTMMFWYRQQPGQSLTLIATANQGSEATYESGFVIDKFPISRPNLTFSTLTVSNMSPEDSSIYLCSVEGQGPPNTEAFFGQGTRLTVV.